The entry that follows covers one TCR beta chain sequence. The antigen remains unidentified. These data originate in a study of T cell repertoires in cytomegalovirus infection. Study as a whole: CMV epitopes used comprised recently identified HLA-C-restricted ones and well-studied HLA-B-restricted ones. Indications of both CMV infection and matching HLA type were provided by public TCR beta signatures.

CDR1 SGHTA and CDR2 FQGNSA come from the germline V gene. Trimming removed 5 bases at V and 6 bases at J, with 10 bases between. The CDR3 is 12 residues long. A single record per CDR3 protein comes from TCRdb applying MiXCR to the reads. This sample yields hundreds of thousands of distinct CDR3 sequences, of which approximately 42% are seen a single time; approximately 40% belongs to the top ten. The sequence was obtained from a human donor in good health (CMV status not recorded). Some clones in this sample may be carry-over from other donors' samples. This rearrangement joins TRBV7-2 to TRBJ1-1; D unclear. The specimen was cultured PBMCs, collected from culture after CMV antigen stimulation. Here the CDR3 DNA reads TGTGCCAGCAGCCCCCGATTGGCTGAAGCTTTCTTT. This gives the protein CASSPRLAEAFF.